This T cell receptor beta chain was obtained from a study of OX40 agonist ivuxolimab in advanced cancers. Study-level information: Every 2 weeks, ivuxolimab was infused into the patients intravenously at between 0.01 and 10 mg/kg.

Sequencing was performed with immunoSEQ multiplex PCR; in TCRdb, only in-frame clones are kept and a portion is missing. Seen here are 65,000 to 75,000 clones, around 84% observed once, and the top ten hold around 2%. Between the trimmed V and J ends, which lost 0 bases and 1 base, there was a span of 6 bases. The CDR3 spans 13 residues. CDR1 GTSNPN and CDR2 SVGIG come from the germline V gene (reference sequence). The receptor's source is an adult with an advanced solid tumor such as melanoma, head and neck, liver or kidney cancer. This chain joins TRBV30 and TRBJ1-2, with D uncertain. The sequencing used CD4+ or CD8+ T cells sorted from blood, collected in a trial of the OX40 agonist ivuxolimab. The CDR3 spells CAWSVGNNYGYTF. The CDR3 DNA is TGTGCCTGGAGTGTAGGAAATAACTATGGCTACACCTTC. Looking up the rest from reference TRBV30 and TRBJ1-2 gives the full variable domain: SQTIHQWPATLVQPVGSPLSLECTVEGTSNPNLYWYRQAAGRGLQLLFYSVGIGQISSEVPQNLSASRPQDRQFILSSKKLLLSDSGFYLCAWSVGNNYGYTFGSGTRLTVV.